These 24 T cell receptor beta chains were all obtained from the same sample, sequenced in a study of blood T cell repertoires in COVID-19. Some clones are missing from TCRdb's copy, which holds only in-frame ones; the method was immunoSEQ multiplex PCR. The repertoire consists of 250,000 to 300,000 clones, with around 93% occurring once and the leading ten covering 0.95% to 1.5%. The sequenced material came from PBMCs or T cells enriched from blood (not recorded which). These receptors were collected from a human donor in a cohort exposed to, infected with or recovered from COVID-19 (not recorded which). The donor label of this sample is uncertain.

V is TRBV5-1 and J is TRBJ2-1; 7 bases are a match to TRBD1. Unmatched junction bases numbered 6, after V lost 1 base and J lost 2 bases. CDR1 SGHRS and CDR2 YFSETQ come from the germline V gene. This CDR3 has 16 amino acids. CDR3 protein: CASSLLTTGPYNEQFF. The CDR3 region has the DNA TGCGCCAGCAGCTTGCTGACGACAGGGCCCTACAATGAGCAGTTCTTC.

This clone was detected only once. The chain links TRBV11-1 to TRBJ2-5; D possibly corresponds to TRBD2 (6 bases). This CDR3 is built from 15 residues. The germline V and J ends were trimmed by 4 bases and 5 bases, with 17 bases remaining between them. The germline CDR1 and CDR2 sequences are SGHAT and FQDESV (reference sequence). The CDR3 coding sequence is TGTGCCAGCAGCTCCCGCGGCGGGGAGAGGGAGACCCAGTACTTC. Its translation: CASSSRGGERETQYF.

The chain has TRBV30 and TRBJ1-1; D call uncertain. Germline V CDR1 and CDR2: GTSNPN, SVGIG (reference sequence). The CDR3 covers 13 residues. V shed 2 bases and J shed 1 base, with 8 bases lying between them. The CDR3 DNA reads as TGTGCCTGGAGTCTGTATTCGAACACTGAAGCTTTCTTT. Translated: CAWSLYSNTEAFF.

This chain uses TRBV2 with TRBJ1-2; 11 bases are a match to TRBD1. With 7 bases clipped from V and 6 bases from J, the junction kept 4 bases outside the gene matches. The CDR3 loop spans 13 amino acids. Germline CDR1 reads SNHLY; CDR2 reads FYNNEI. The CDR3 DNA sequence: TGTGCCAGCACCGGACAGGGGGCACATGGCTACACCTTC. It yields the protein CASTGQGAHGYTF. The whole variable domain, filled in from reference TRBV2 and TRBJ1-2, reads EPEVTQTPSHQVTQMGQEVILRCVPISNHLYFYWYRQILGQKVEFLVSFYNNEISEKSEIFDDQFSVERPDGSNFTLKIRSTKLEDSAMYFCASTGQGAHGYTFGSGTRLTVV.

Notes on this clone: Other DNA sequences within the sample encode an identical CDR3. The chain carries TRBV7-2 and TRBJ1-1; no clear D gene. The CDR3 has 13 residues. Looked up from germline, CDR1 is SGHTA and CDR2 is FQGNSA. V was clipped by 3 bases and J by 1 base, with 6 bases between them. CDR3 DNA: TGTGCCAGCAGCTTGCGGGGGAACACTGAAGCTTTCTTT. Its protein is CASSLRGNTEAFF.

V usage is TRBV28 and J usage is TRBJ2-2, with D possibly matching TRBD2 (6 bases). The CDR3 extends over 15 amino acids. Trimming took 5 bases from V and 7 from J, leaving 17 bases between them. Per germline, CDR1 MDHEN and CDR2 SYDVKM. CDR3 in DNA: TGTGCCAGCAGTAGGGGCGGGGCGCAGGACGGGGAGCTGTTTTTT. It is translated as CASSRGGAQDGELFF.

V gene TRBV2 combines with J gene TRBJ2-3, with 9 positions matching TRBD2. The CDR3 is 15 residues long. The V and J ends lost 6 bases and 0 bases, in that order; junction bases with no gene match: 4. Per germline, CDR1 SNHLY and CDR2 FYNNEI. CDR3 protein: CASRTSGRSTDTQYF. The DNA of the CDR3 is TGTGCCAGCAGAACTAGCGGGCGGAGCACAGATACGCAGTATTTT.

The DNA of the CDR3 is TGTGCCATCAGTGGTCAGGGGGTGAACACTGAAGCTTTCTTT. This codes for CAISGQGVNTEAFF. The chain employs TRBV10-3 and TRBJ1-1; TRBD1 agrees at 7 bases. Germline trimming cut 4 bases from V and 0 bases from J; bases unmatched to any gene: 2. Germline CDR1 is ENHRY and CDR2 is SYGVKD. CDR3 size: 14 residues.

A remark on this clone: This specimen includes other DNA sequences encoding the same CDR3. The chain's CDR3 is CASSPDTGELFF. CDR3 coding DNA: TGTGCCAGCTCACCCGACACCGGGGAGCTGTTTTTT. This chain uses TRBV18 with TRBJ2-2, with D uncertain. There are 12 residues in the CDR3. The germline V and J ends were trimmed by 3 bases and 3 bases, with 2 bases remaining between them. CDR1 is KGHSH, CDR2 LQKENI, per germline.

This clone was seen more than once but under ten times. Written as DNA, the CDR3 is TGTGCCAGCAGTTTAAACGGGAACTATGGCTACACCTTC. Translating it yields CASSLNGNYGYTF. The chain is built from TRBV12-3 or TRBV12-4 and TRBJ1-2, with D unresolved. Trimming shortened V by 2 bases and J by 2 bases, and 6 bases separated the two germline ends. The CDR3 spans 13 residues.

This chain uses TRBV5-1 with TRBJ2-7; possibly TRBD1 for D (6 bases). The CDR3 consists of 14 residues. V dropped 0 bases and J dropped 4 bases, with 11 bases sitting between them. Germline CDR1 is SGHRS and CDR2 is YFSETQ. CDR3 region: CASSLGAGVYEQYF. The CDR3 nucleotides read TGCGCCAGCAGCTTGGGGGCAGGGGTATACGAGCAGTACTTC.

The genes are TRBV4-3 and TRBJ2-7; maybe TRBD2 (5 bases). This CDR3 spans 15 amino acids. CDR1 and CDR2 (germline): LGHNA, YSLEER. Trimming left V 0 bases short and J 5 bases short, with 14 bases between. The CDR3 here is CASSQDITSRNEQYF. For the CDR3, the DNA is TGCGCCAGCAGCCAAGATATCACTAGTCGCAACGAGCAGTACTTC.

The genes are TRBV25-1 and TRBJ1-6, with TRBD1 matching 11 bases. The V and J ends lost 0 bases and 10 bases, in that order; junction bases with no gene match: 5. This CDR3 has 16 amino acids. Germline-derived CDR1 and CDR2 are MGHDK and SYGVNS. In nucleotides, the CDR3 is TGTGCCAGCAGTGAATATAAGGGACAGGGGGTATCACCCCTCCACTTT. Protein: CASSEYKGQGVSPLHF.

In its sample, this clone was seen once. The genes are TRBV11-2 and TRBJ2-1, with 12 positions matching TRBD2. V lost 0 bases to trimming and J lost 3 bases; unmatched junction nucleotides: 6. The CDR3 consists of 18 residues. Germline CDR1 SGHAT, CDR2 FQNNGV. The CDR3 DNA follows: TGTGCCAGCAGCTTAGAGGCTAGCGGGGGGGCCGTCTACAATGAGCAGTTCTTC. Translation: CASSLEASGGAVYNEQFF. Complete variable domain (other parts from reference TRBV11-2 and TRBJ2-1): EAGVAQSPRYKIIEKRQSVAFWCNPISGHATLYWYQQILGQGPKLLIQFQNNGVVDDSQLPKDRFSAERLKGVDSTLKIQPAKLEDSAVYLCASSLEASGGAVYNEQFFGPGTRLTVL.

Details on this clone: Other DNA sequences in the sample encode the same CDR3. The rearrangement uses TRBV18 and TRBJ2-5, with 9 nucleotides matching TRBD1. Germline-derived CDR1 and CDR2 are KGHSH and LQKENI. There are 14 residues in the CDR3. The ends lost 3 bases at V and 4 bases at J; junction bases unmatched: 3. The CDR3 region is CASSPGQGRETQYF. The CDR3 nucleotides are TGTGCCAGCTCACCTGGACAGGGGAGAGAGACCCAGTACTTC.

The chain uses TRBV9 and TRBJ1-6; 7 bases fit TRBD1. The CDR3 consists of 14 residues. V trimming: 4 bases; J trimming: 7 bases; junction bases outside the gene matches: 5. Germline CDR1 reads SGDLS; CDR2 reads YYNGEE. The CDR3 here is CASSPTGTNSPLHF. For the CDR3, the DNA is TGTGCCAGCAGCCCGACAGGGACAAATTCACCCCTCCACTTT.

This chain links TRBV28 with TRBJ1-2, with TRBD1 as a possible D gene (5 bases). Germline CDR1 MDHEN, CDR2 SYDVKM. The CDR3 extends over 14 amino acids. The V and J ends lost 2 bases and 0 bases respectively, with 7 bases between them. CDR3 DNA: TGTGCCAGCAGTTTAAGGGGCACTAACTATGGCTACACCTTC. Its protein product is CASSLRGTNYGYTF.

The chain employs TRBV6-5 and TRBJ2-3; 7 bases are shared with TRBD2. V dropped 8 bases and J dropped 12; count of bases not matched to a gene: 17. CDR3 length: 14 amino acids. CDR1 is MNHEY, CDR2 SVGAGI, per germline. Here the CDR3 reads CASGGGFDGQVQYF. The CDR3 nucleotides are TGTGCCAGCGGGGGGGGATTTGACGGACAAGTCCAGTATTTT.

This sequence joins TRBV4-2 and TRBJ1-2, with D hard to call. The CDR3 length is 15 residues. V lost 0 bases, J lost 2 bases, and 10 bases lay in between. CDR1 and CDR2 (germline): LGHNA, YNFKEQ. Here the CDR3 reads CASSQDGGLNYGYTF. The CDR3 DNA sequence: TGTGCCAGCAGCCAAGACGGAGGACTAAACTATGGCTACACCTTC.

The gene calls are TRBV5-1 and TRBJ1-1, with 7 bases matching TRBD1. CDR1 and CDR2 from the germline V gene are SGHRS and YFSETQ. The ends lost 0 bases at V and 4 bases at J; junction bases unmatched: 6. This CDR3 has 15 amino acids. The CDR3, as DNA: TGCGCCAGCAGCTTGGCCAGGGGGAGTCCCACTGAAGCTTTCTTT. As protein: CASSLARGSPTEAFF.

The chain combines TRBV4-2 with TRBJ2-7; no clear D. The CDR3 covers 17 residues. From germline, CDR1 is LGHNA and CDR2 YNFKEQ. Between the trimmed V and J ends, which lost 0 bases and 3 bases, there was a span of 18 bases. The CDR3 DNA reads as TGTGCCAGCAGCCAAGATACCCGGCCGCCTCTAGTCTACGAGCAGTACTTC. Its protein is CASSQDTRPPLVYEQYF.

This chain links TRBV12-5 with TRBJ2-1; 11 nucleotides agree with TRBD2. CDR3 size: 14 residues. Trimming cost V 7 bases and J 6 bases; bases outside gene matches: 5. The germline CDR1 and CDR2 sequences are LGHNT and FRNRAP. CDR3 sequence: CASVSGGAVNEQFF. The DNA for the CDR3 is TGTGCTAGTGTTAGCGGGGGGGCCGTCAATGAGCAGTTCTTC.

The rearrangement joins TRBV19 to TRBJ2-7, with D possibly matching TRBD1 (6 bases). The V gene lost 5 bases and the J gene lost 7 bases, with 15 bases spanning the gap. This CDR3 is built from 13 residues. Germline V gene sequence: CDR1 LNHDA, CDR2 SQIVND (reference sequence). CDR3 region: CASSPRQDGEQYF. The CDR3 coding sequence is TGTGCCAGTAGTCCTCGACAGGACGGGGAGCAGTACTTC.

V and J are TRBV21-1 and TRBJ1-4. TRBV21-1 constitutes a pseudogene. The CDR3 length is 14 residues. For the CDR3, the DNA is TGTGCCAGCAGCAAAGCGCTCCAGAGGGAAAAACTGTTTTTT. It specifies CASSKALQREKLFF.